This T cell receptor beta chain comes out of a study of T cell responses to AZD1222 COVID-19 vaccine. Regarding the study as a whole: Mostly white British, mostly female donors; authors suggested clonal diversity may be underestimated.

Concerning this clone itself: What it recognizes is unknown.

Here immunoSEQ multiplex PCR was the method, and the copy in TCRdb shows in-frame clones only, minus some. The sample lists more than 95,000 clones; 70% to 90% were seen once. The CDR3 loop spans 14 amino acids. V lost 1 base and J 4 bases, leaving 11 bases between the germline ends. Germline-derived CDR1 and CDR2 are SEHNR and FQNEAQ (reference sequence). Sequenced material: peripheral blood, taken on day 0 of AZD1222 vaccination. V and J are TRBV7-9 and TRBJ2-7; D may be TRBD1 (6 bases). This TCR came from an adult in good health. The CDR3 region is CASSLGRQGYEQYF. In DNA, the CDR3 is TGTGCCAGCAGCTTAGGCCGCCAGGGGTACGAGCAGTACTTC.